The rows below give T cell receptor beta chains drawn from one sample of a study of T-cell reconstitution after alpha-beta-depleted transplantation in children. TCRdb fed the PCR reads into MiXCR, producing one record per CDR3 protein. The repertoire has about 70,000 distinct CDR3 sequences, approximately 10% of them found once; the top ten carry approximately 13%. The material was PBMCs, obtained before TCRalphabeta/CD19-depleted stem cell transplant. Every receptor here comes from a boy younger than 18 with acute myeloid leukemia, due to receive a stem cell transplant. CDR3s include the opening cysteine and the closing phenylalanine or tryptophan. Fields, in order: CDR3 DNA, CDR3 protein, clone size, J gene, D gene, V gene. D genes are given only for firm matches. Only some rows state a clone size, as once, few, many or a class for expanded clones.

TGCAGTGCTAGTCTCGGGACTAGCGGGAGTTTCACAGATACGCAGTATTTT	CSASLGTSGSFTDTQYF	many	TRBJ2-3	TRBD2	TRBV20-1
TGTGCCAGCAGCTGGGGGGGGCCCGAGCAGTACTTC	CASSWGGPEQYF	few	TRBJ2-7	NA	TRBV28
TGCAGCGTTGAATCGGGAAGGGCCCAAGATGAAGCTTTCTTT	CSVESGRAQDEAFF	many	TRBJ1-1	NA	TRBV29-1
TGCAGTGCTAGAGACTGGGCCCCAGGAGGGAATGAAAAACTGTTTTTT	CSARDWAPGGNEKLFF	many	TRBJ1-4	NA	TRBV20-1
TGTGCCATCAAGGACGGGAGAGGGGACAATGAGCAGTTCTTC	CAIKDGRGDNEQFF	many	TRBJ2-1	NA	TRBV10-3
TGTGCCAGCAGTTTAGCCTCTTGGGAGACCCAGTACTTC	CASSLASWETQYF	many	TRBJ2-5	NA	TRBV28
TGCGCCAGCAGCTTGACAGGGACCTACGAGCAGTACTTC	CASSLTGTYEQYF	many	TRBJ2-7	NA	TRBV5-1
TGTGCCAGCTCACCGATTCAGAGCGGGGCAAAAGAGACCCAGTACTTC	CASSPIQSGAKETQYF	many	TRBJ2-5	TRBD2	TRBV18
TGCAGTGCTAGTAGTATGATTTTGAACACTGAAGCTTTCTTT	CSASSMILNTEAFF	few	TRBJ1-1	NA	TRBV20-1
TGTGCCAGCAGCCCCGGGAGAGGGATTAATGAAAAACTGTTTTTT	CASSPGRGINEKLFF	many	TRBJ1-4	NA	TRBV27
TGTGCCAGCAGTTTAGAGAGGCACCCCACTGAAGCTTTCTTT	CASSLERHPTEAFF	many	TRBJ1-1	NA	TRBV12-3/TRBV12-4
TGTGCCAGCAGCCCCCGGGACAGCACTGAAGCTTTCTTT	CASSPRDSTEAFF	NA	TRBJ1-1	TRBD1	TRBV11-3
TGTGCCAGCAGCCTATGGGACAGACCTAATTCACCCCTCCACTTT	CASSLWDRPNSPLHF	many	TRBJ1-6	TRBD1	TRBV5-6
TGTGCCACCGGATACAGCGAAGAGACCCAGTACTTC	CATGYSEETQYF	many	TRBJ2-5	NA	TRBV2
TGTGCCACCAGTGACTCACCTAGGAGGGAGCTGTTTTTT	CATSDSPRRELFF	many	TRBJ2-2	NA	TRBV24-1
TGTGCCAGTAGTATAAGGACAGGGACCTACGAGCAGTACTTC	CASSIRTGTYEQYF	many	TRBJ2-7	TRBD1	TRBV19
TGTGCCATTGCTTCGGGAGAGACCCAGTACTTC	CAIASGETQYF	NA	TRBJ2-5	NA	TRBV25-1
TGTGCCAGCAGCCAAGATCGGAAGACCCAGTACTTC	CASSQDRKTQYF	NA	TRBJ2-5	NA	TRBV3-1
TGTGCCAGCAGCCCGACGACAGTTAATTCCGTCAATGAGCAGTTCTTC	CASSPTTVNSVNEQFF	many	TRBJ2-1	NA	TRBV6-1
TGTGCCAGCAGCTGGGGTGGAGGTTATGGCTACACCTTC	CASSWGGGYGYTF	many	TRBJ1-2	NA	TRBV5-6